These 9 T cell receptor beta chains were all obtained from the same sample, sequenced in a study of cytomegalovirus exposure and HLA in healthy donors. The primer mix had 60 Vbeta and 13 Jbeta primers. The repertoire was sequenced with immunoSEQ multiplex PCR; TCRdb's copy has only in-frame clones and lacks some. Of approximately 100,000 clones in the sample, around 80% were seen once. The sample was PBMCs. The receptors here all came from a human donor in good health.

The gene calls are TRBV5-4 and TRBJ1-1; 8 nucleotides line up with TRBD1. With V trimmed by 5 bases and J by 5 bases, 14 bases remained unmatched. CDR1 SGHNT and CDR2 YYREEE come from the germline V gene (reference sequence). The CDR3 runs 16 residues. CDR3 DNA: TGTGCCAGCAGTCCCGGACAGGGCCGCCTGGGGACTGAAGCTTTCTTT. Amino acids: CASSPGQGRLGTEAFF.

The V and J genes are TRBV6-6 and TRBJ2-5; TRBD1 matches at 9 bases. The CDR3 totals 15 residues. Germline values: CDR1 MNHNY, CDR2 SVGAGI (reference sequence). Trimming took 5 bases from V and 1 from J; bases not matched to a gene: 5. CDR3 region: CASSRGTGLQETQYF. DNA for the CDR3: TGTGCCAGCAGTAGAGGGACAGGGCTCCAAGAGACCCAGTACTTC.

The chain couples TRBV6-5 to TRBJ1-2; D not resolved. Deletions cut 5 bases from V and 8 bases from J, with 15 bases between. The CDR3 is 13 residues long. Germline V gene lookup returns CDR1 MNHEY and CDR2 SVGAGI. The CDR3 DNA is TGTGCCAGCAGTAAACCGACGCCGGGAGGCTACACCTTC. Translating gives CASSKPTPGGYTF.

This clone was seen a handful of times. The V and J genes are TRBV5-1 and TRBJ1-1; D unresolved. V was pared by 2 bases and J by 1 base, with 6 bases between. Germline V gives CDR1 SGHRS, CDR2 YFSETQ. The length of the CDR3 is 13 residues. The CDR3 loop is CASSFTRNTEAFF. DNA of the CDR3: TGCGCCAGCAGCTTCACCAGGAACACTGAAGCTTTCTTT.

On this clone itself: Other DNA sequences in the same sample also yield this CDR3. This chain joins TRBV5-4 and TRBJ2-3, with 11 bases that match TRBD2. Trimming cost V 0 bases and J 2 bases; bases outside gene matches: 5. Germline CDR1 reads SGHNT; CDR2 reads YYREEE (reference sequence). CDR3 length: 17 residues. The CDR3 spells CASSLESSGGYTDTQYF. The CDR3 DNA reads as TGTGCCAGCAGCTTGGAGTCTAGCGGGGGGTACACAGATACGCAGTATTTT. Variable domain in full (rest from reference TRBV5-4 and TRBJ2-3): ETGVTQSPTHLIKTRGQQVTLRCSSQSGHNTVSWYQQALGQGPQFIFQYYREEENGRGNFPPRFSGLQFPNYSSELNVNALELDDSALYLCASSLESSGGYTDTQYFGPGTRLTVL.

The rearrangement joins TRBV10-2 to TRBJ2-1, with TRBD2 identical over 8 bases. J lost 4 bases, V lost 4 bases, and 9 bases had no gene match. Germline lookup yields CDR1 WSHSY and CDR2 SAAADI. This CDR3 spans 16 amino acids. The CDR3 DNA reads TGCGCCAGCAGTGTCAGCGCGAGCGGGGGTTACAATGAGCAGTTCTTC. Translating it yields CASSVSASGGYNEQFF.

The rearrangement links TRBV6-6 to TRBJ2-5, with D perhaps matching TRBD1 (5 bases). CDR1 is MNHNY and CDR2 is SVGAGI in the germline V gene (reference sequence). Trimming took 5 bases from V and 5 from J, leaving 18 bases between them. CDR3 length: 15 amino acids. This chain's CDR3 is CASSRIPQGGETQYF. The CDR3 DNA reads as TGTGCCAGCAGTCGCATCCCCCAGGGTGGGGAGACCCAGTACTTC.

This chain joins TRBV7-9 and TRBJ2-7, with a possible D match to TRBD1 (5 bases). Germline loops: CDR1 SEHNR, CDR2 FQNEAQ (reference sequence). This CDR3 spans 13 amino acids. Between the trimmed V and J ends, which lost 3 bases and 6 bases, there was a span of 12 bases. The CDR3 loop reads CASSFQGTGEQYF. CDR3 sequence (DNA): TGTGCCAGCAGCTTTCAGGGTACGGGCGAGCAGTACTTC.

The chain uses TRBV11-2 and TRBJ2-7; D is undetermined. CDR1 SGHAT and CDR2 FQNNGV come from the germline V gene. The V gene lost 1 base and the J gene lost 2 bases, with 9 bases spanning the gap. This CDR3 is 14 amino acids long. CDR3 sequence (DNA): TGTGCCAGCAGCTTAGGAAGACAAGCCTACGAGCAGTACTTC. Amino acids: CASSLGRQAYEQYF.